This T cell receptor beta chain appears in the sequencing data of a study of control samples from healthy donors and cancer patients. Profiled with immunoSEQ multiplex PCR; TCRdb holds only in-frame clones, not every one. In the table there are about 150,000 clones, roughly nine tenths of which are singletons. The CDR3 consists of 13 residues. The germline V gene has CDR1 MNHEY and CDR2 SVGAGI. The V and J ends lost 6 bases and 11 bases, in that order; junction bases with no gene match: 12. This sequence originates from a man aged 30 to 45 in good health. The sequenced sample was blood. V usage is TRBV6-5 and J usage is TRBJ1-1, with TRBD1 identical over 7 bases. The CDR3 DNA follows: TGTGCCAGCAGGGTCCAACAGGGGCGGTATGCTTTCTTT. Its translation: CASRVQQGRYAFF.